Each of the 16 T cell receptor beta chains below was sequenced from the same sample in a study of vaccination effects on CD4 cells after COVID-19. The ViraFEST assay expanded antigen-specific CD4+ T cells with viral peptide pools before sequencing. CD4+ T cell isolation took place after approximately 11 days of culture. Data came from immunoSEQ multiplex PCR; TCRdb stores just in-frame clones and leaves some out. The profile shows approximately 82,000 clones, around 70% of them singletons. Antigens for these TCRs are unknown. Source: CD4+ T cells from PBMCs cultured with HCoV-229E spike peptides, taken before COVID-19 vaccination. These receptors were taken from a human donor who received a COVID-19 vaccine.

This clone has more than one count but fewer than ten. This CDR3 reads CASSLGQGNTIYF. The CDR3 DNA follows: TGTGCCAGCAGCTTGGGACAGGGAAACACCATATATTTT. V is TRBV5-6 and J is TRBJ1-3; D may be TRBD1 (5 bases). Germline CDR1 SGHDT, CDR2 YYEEEE. The CDR3 covers 13 residues. The germline V and J ends were trimmed by 0 bases and 4 bases, with 5 bases remaining between them.

This rearrangement joins TRBV24-1 to TRBJ2-2; D tentatively reads TRBD1 or TRBD2 (5 bases each). The CDR3 is 17 amino acids. Trimming pared 0 bases from V and 4 bases from J, leaving 14 bases between. CDR1 is KGHDR, CDR2 SFDVKD, per germline. The CDR3 region has the DNA TGTGCCACCAGTGATTTGTTGAGAGGGGCGGGCACCGGGGAGCTGTTTTTT. Residues: CATSDLLRGAGTGELFF.

This clone appeared a few times. The chain links TRBV2 to TRBJ1-5; no clear D gene. This CDR3 is 14 amino acids long. The V gene's germline CDR1 is SNHLY and CDR2 FYNNEI. Trimming took off 3 bases at V and 5 bases at J, with 11 bases between the two ends. Here the CDR3 reads CASSDTTADQPQHF. The CDR3 DNA reads as TGTGCCAGCAGTGACACGACGGCAGATCAGCCCCAGCATTTT.

V gene TRBV2 combines with J gene TRBJ2-5; 11 nucleotides align to TRBD2. The CDR3 runs 18 residues. The ends lost 4 bases at V and 5 bases at J; junction bases unmatched: 15. From germline, CDR1 is SNHLY and CDR2 FYNNEI. CDR3 coding DNA: TGTGCCAGCAGTGCCTCCCTAGCGGGGGGCCGGGGTCGGGAGACCCAGTACTTC. This encodes CASSASLAGGRGRETQYF.

Only one count was recorded for this clone. The rearrangement uses TRBV7-2 and TRBJ1-6; D is possibly TRBD1 (5 bases). CDR1 is SGHTA, CDR2 FQGNSA, per germline. This CDR3 has 15 amino acids. V was cut by 4 bases and J by 1 base, with 8 bases left in between. The CDR3 sequence is CASSYQGSYNSPLHF. In DNA, the CDR3 is TGTGCCAGCAGCTATCAGGGATCCTATAATTCACCCCTCCACTTT.

J is TRBJ2-3 and V is TRBV3-1 (or the pseudogene TRBV3-2); 7 bases match TRBD2. Trimming at V came to 0 bases and at J to 3 bases, leaving 9 bases not matched to a gene. The CDR3 is 17 amino acids. Germline CDR1 reads LGHDT; CDR2 reads YNNKEL (reference sequence). The CDR3 loop is CASSQDLLAVITDTQYF. The DNA for the CDR3 is TGTGCCAGCAGCCAAGATCTCCTAGCGGTGATAACAGATACGCAGTATTTT.

The chain recombines TRBV4-1 with TRBJ1-1, with 7 bases lining up with TRBD1. The V gene end was trimmed by 4 bases and the J gene end by 3 bases; junction bases not matched to a gene: 11. The CDR3 sequence is 16 residues long. The germline V gene encodes CDR1 MGHRA and CDR2 YSYEKL. The CDR3 DNA reads as TGCGCCAGCAGCCTGGACAGGACGGCGTTGGACACTGAAGCTTTCTTT. This encodes CASSLDRTALDTEAFF.

The chain joins TRBV7-9 to TRBJ1-3, with TRBD1 as a possible D gene (5 bases). From germline, CDR1 is SEHNR and CDR2 FQNEAQ (reference sequence). The CDR3 totals 15 residues. V was pared by 5 bases and J by 4 bases, with 15 bases between. The DNA of the CDR3 is TGTGCCAGCAGCCCCCGGCCCAGGGCAGGAAACACCATATATTTT. Translation gives CASSPRPRAGNTIYF.

This chain uses TRBV25-1 with TRBJ2-1, with D possibly TRBD1 on 6 matching bases. The CDR3 has 13 amino acids. Deletions cut 4 bases from V and 10 bases from J, with 14 bases between. The V gene's germline CDR1 is MGHDK and CDR2 SYGVNS. The CDR3 sequence: CASSANRVGEQFF. The CDR3 nucleotides read TGTGCCAGCAGTGCGAACAGGGTTGGCGAGCAGTTCTTC.

Here the CDR3 DNA reads TGTGCCAGCATCCAGGGTGGTACTGAAGCTTTCTTT. It translates to CASIQGGTEAFF. The genes are TRBV2 and TRBJ1-1, with TRBD1 as a possible D gene (5 bases). CDR1 is SNHLY and CDR2 is FYNNEI in the germline V gene. The CDR3 runs to 12 residues. Trimming stripped 7 bases from V and 5 bases from J, with 11 bases between. Full variable domain (remainder filled in from reference TRBV2 and TRBJ1-1): EPEVTQTPSHQVTQMGQEVILRCVPISNHLYFYWYRQILGQKVEFLVSFYNNEISEKSEIFDDQFSVERPDGSNFTLKIRSTKLEDSAMYFCASIQGGTEAFFGQGTRLTVV.

V usage is TRBV5-4 and J usage is TRBJ2-5; D might be TRBD1 or TRBD2, each matching 6 bases. Germline lookup yields CDR1 SGHNT and CDR2 YYREEE (reference sequence). This CDR3 has 15 residues. V shed 0 bases and J shed 2 bases, with 11 bases lying between them. CDR3 coding DNA: TGTGCCAGCAGCTTGGGGGGGGCGCGGCAAGAGACCCAGTACTTC. Amino acid sequence: CASSLGGARQETQYF. The variable domain in full, completed from reference TRBV5-4 and TRBJ2-5, reads ETGVTQSPTHLIKTRGQQVTLRCSSQSGHNTVSWYQQALGQGPQFIFQYYREEENGRGNFPPRFSGLQFPNYSSELNVNALELDDSALYLCASSLGGARQETQYFGPGTRLLVL.

The chain has TRBV6-5 and TRBJ2-2, with a weak D call TRBD1 (5 bases). V lost 6 bases and J lost 6, with 14 bases in between. This CDR3 contains 14 residues. Germline V gene data show CDR1 as MNHEY and CDR2 as SVGAGI. The CDR3 protein is CASRGYRLAGELFF. The CDR3 nucleotides read TGTGCCAGCAGGGGATACAGGCTAGCCGGGGAGCTGTTTTTT.

The CDR3 is CATGLAGTDTQYF. The CDR3 bases are TGTGCCACGGGACTAGCGGGCACAGATACGCAGTATTTT. The chain recombines TRBV15 with TRBJ2-3; 11 bases agree with TRBD2. The CDR3 has 13 residues. The V gene end was trimmed by 9 bases and the J gene end by 1 base; junction bases not matched to a gene: 0. Germline V gene lookup returns CDR1 LNHNV and CDR2 YYDKDF (reference sequence).

J is TRBJ2-4 and V is TRBV2; D is unresolved. The CDR3 sequence is 16 residues long. Germline values: CDR1 SNHLY, CDR2 FYNNEI. The V end was cut by 0 bases, the J end by 1 base, with 10 bases between. CDR3 sequence reads: CASSEAGSGAKNIQYF. CDR3 coding DNA: TGTGCCAGCAGTGAAGCGGGCAGTGGGGCCAAAAACATTCAGTACTTC.

This sequence joins TRBV9 and TRBJ2-1; D is uncertain. CDR1 is SGDLS, CDR2 YYNGEE, per germline. V lost 0 bases and J lost 4, with 11 bases in between. The CDR3 is made up of 15 amino acids. The CDR3 nucleotides read TGTGCCAGCAGCGTAGCCGGCTCTGAATACAATGAGCAGTTCTTC. Translation gives CASSVAGSEYNEQFF.

The chain combines TRBV27 with TRBJ2-7; the D gene is possibly TRBD1 (5 bases). The V end lost 8 bases, the J end lost 1 base, and 12 bases lay between the germline ends. Germline lookup yields CDR1 MNHEY and CDR2 SMNVEV (reference sequence). This CDR3 comprises 13 residues. The CDR3 sequence: CASQGRVSYEQYV. The CDR3 nucleotides are TGTGCCAGCCAGGGAAGGGTTTCCTACGAGCAGTACGTC.